Below are 32 T cell receptor beta chains sequenced from a single sample in a study of radiation and T cells in renal cell carcinoma. The time point denotes: baseline pretreatment blood. As for treatment: 15 Gy SBRT to primary tumor, nephrectomy 4 weeks later. Only in-frame clones appear in the TCRdb table, and some are missing; sequencing was by immunoSEQ multiplex PCR. Found here are approximately 110,000 clones, roughly 80% of them singletons; the top ten hold around 3%. The specimen was blood, collected from a patient whose treatment included radiotherapy and nephrectomy. These receptors all come from a woman in her fifties or sixties with renal cell carcinoma.

This chain connects TRBV9 to TRBJ1-5; weak D call: TRBD1 (5 bases). Germline lookup yields CDR1 SGDLS and CDR2 YYNGEE. V was cut by 0 bases and J by 4 bases, with 11 bases left in between. The CDR3 length is 15 residues. CDR3 bases: TGTGCCAGCAGCGTAGGGGGCGCGGGGAATCAGCCCCAGCATTTT. Residues: CASSVGGAGNQPQHF.

The chain carries TRBV28 and TRBJ1-4, with a weak D call TRBD1 (6 bases). Trimming took off 2 bases at V and 7 bases at J, with 11 bases between the two ends. This CDR3 comprises 14 residues. Germline V gives CDR1 MDHEN, CDR2 SYDVKM. The CDR3 loop reads CASSLRGAGEKLFF. Written as DNA, the CDR3 is TGTGCCAGCAGTTTACGGGGGGCGGGTGAAAAACTGTTTTTT.

The gene calls are TRBV4-1 and TRBJ1-3; D not resolved. CDR1 is MGHRA and CDR2 is YSYEKL in the germline V gene. V was pared by 0 bases and J by 2 bases, with 8 bases between. The length of the CDR3 is 15 residues. The CDR3, as DNA: TGCGCCAGCAGCCAAGATGAGAGAACTGGAAACACCATATATTTT. It codes for CASSQDERTGNTIYF.

This chain joins TRBV19 and TRBJ1-5, with a possible D match to TRBD1 (6 bases). V lost 7 bases to trimming and J lost 1 base, with 14 bases between them. Germline values: CDR1 LNHDA, CDR2 SQIVND (reference sequence). CDR3 size: 15 residues. The CDR3: CASKGGTGSNQPQHF. The CDR3 nucleotides read TGTGCCAGTAAGGGGGGTACGGGGAGCAATCAGCCCCAGCATTTT.

The CDR3 sequence: CASTRTSAERAYNEQFF. In DNA, the CDR3 is TGCGCCAGCACCCGGACTAGCGCAGAGAGGGCGTACAATGAGCAGTTCTTC. The chain couples TRBV5-1 to TRBJ2-1, with 9 bases fitting TRBD2. V lost 6 bases and J lost 4; bases outside the gene matches: 14. The CDR3 runs 17 residues. Per the germline V gene, CDR1 is SGHRS and CDR2 is YFSETQ.

This chain connects TRBV11-2 to TRBJ2-7, with a weak D call TRBD2 (5 bases). Germline V gene data show CDR1 as SGHAT and CDR2 as FQNNGV. V lost 4 bases and J lost 2, with 6 bases in between. The CDR3 is 12 amino acids. CDR3 loop: CASSYGTYEQYF. The CDR3 DNA reads TGTGCCAGCAGCTACGGGACCTACGAGCAGTACTTC.

The chain carries TRBV7-9 and TRBJ2-2; a weak D match, TRBD1 (5 bases). Trimming removed 2 bases at V and 4 bases at J, with 11 bases between. CDR1 SEHNR and CDR2 FQNEAQ come from the germline V gene (reference sequence). The CDR3 is 15 residues long. The CDR3 sequence is CASSLFKGATGELFF. CDR3 nucleotides: TGTGCCAGCAGCTTATTTAAAGGGGCCACCGGGGAGCTGTTTTTT.

The rearrangement joins TRBV28 to TRBJ1-2; no clear D gene. CDR1 and CDR2 (germline): MDHEN, SYDVKM. Trimming shortened V by 5 bases and J by 8 bases, and 9 bases separated the two germline ends. The CDR3 spans 11 residues. CDR3 amino acids: CASSRTWGYTF. CDR3 DNA sequence: TGTGCCAGCAGTCGGACGTGGGGCTACACCTTC.

The chain recombines TRBV30 with TRBJ2-3; possible D gene TRBD1, 6 bases. The length of the CDR3 is 14 residues. V dropped 2 bases and J dropped 0 bases, with 9 bases sitting between them. Germline CDR1 GTSNPN, CDR2 SVGIG (reference sequence). The CDR3 DNA reads TGTGCCTGGAGTCTAACAGGGAGCACAGATACGCAGTATTTT. Translated: CAWSLTGSTDTQYF. Variable domain in full (rest from reference TRBV30 and TRBJ2-3): SQTIHQWPATLVQPVGSPLSLECTVEGTSNPNLYWYRQAAGRGLQLLFYSVGIGQISSEVPQNLSASRPQDRQFILSSKKLLLSDSGFYLCAWSLTGSTDTQYFGPGTRLTVL.

V gene TRBV5-1 combines with J gene TRBJ2-4; a possible D gene is TRBD1 (6 bases). There are 14 residues in the CDR3. Trimming left V 6 bases short and J 6 bases short, with 16 bases between. Germline values: CDR1 SGHRS, CDR2 YFSETQ. The CDR3 protein is CASTPGQGPNIQYF. Written as DNA, the CDR3 is TGCGCCAGCACTCCGGGGCAGGGGCCAAACATTCAGTACTTC.

The gene calls are TRBV10-1 and TRBJ1-1, with unresolved D. V was clipped by 7 bases and J by 1 base, with 7 bases between them. Germline loops: CDR1 WNHNN, CDR2 SYGVQD (reference sequence). The CDR3 covers 12 residues. The CDR3 nucleotides read TGCGCCAGCACGGACGGGAACACTGAAGCTTTCTTT. Translation: CASTDGNTEAFF.

The CDR3 protein is CASSLGSTNEKLFF. The CDR3 nucleotides are TGCGCCAGCAGCTTGGGATCAACTAATGAAAAACTGTTTTTT. The genes are TRBV5-1 and TRBJ1-4, with unresolved D. Trimming took 0 bases from V and 0 from J, leaving 3 bases between them. The CDR3 length is 14 residues. Germline V gene sequence: CDR1 SGHRS, CDR2 YFSETQ.

The chain carries TRBV5-1 and TRBJ1-5; TRBD1 might be the D (6 bases). V was trimmed by 4 bases and J by 6 bases, leaving 17 bases between them. The germline gives CDR1 SGHRS, CDR2 YFSETQ. This CDR3 is built from 15 residues. The CDR3 sequence: CASSPDAGGGQPQHF. DNA of the CDR3: TGCGCCAGCAGCCCTGACGCCGGGGGCGGTCAGCCCCAGCATTTT.

This rearrangement joins TRBV10-2 to TRBJ2-2, with D possibly TRBD1 on 6 matching bases. V was shortened by 7 bases and J by 4 bases, with 16 bases between the two germline ends. The CDR3 sequence is 15 residues long. Germline CDR1 reads WSHSY; CDR2 reads SAAADI. The CDR3 spells CASTQTGWGTGELFF. CDR3 bases: TGCGCCAGCACCCAGACAGGTTGGGGCACCGGGGAGCTGTTTTTT.

V gene TRBV5-1 combines with J gene TRBJ2-2; weak D call: TRBD1 (5 bases). The germline V gene encodes CDR1 SGHRS and CDR2 YFSETQ. V shed 4 bases and J shed 4 bases, with 11 bases lying between them. This CDR3 is 14 amino acids long. The CDR3 DNA is TGCGCCAGCAGCCCCCTAGGGGCCACCGGGGAGCTGTTTTTT. It is translated as CASSPLGATGELFF.

V and J are TRBV4-1 and TRBJ1-4; 8 nucleotides line up with TRBD1. Germline CDR1 reads MGHRA; CDR2 reads YSYEKL. V shed 2 bases, J shed 4 bases, and the junction held 3 bases outside the gene matches. The CDR3 has 15 amino acids. CDR3 sequence (DNA): TGCGCCAGCAGCCAACCGGACAGGGTTAATGAAAAACTGTTTTTT. It translates to CASSQPDRVNEKLFF.

This chain connects TRBV11-2 to TRBJ2-1; 7 nucleotides match TRBD2. The CDR3 runs 17 residues. J gave up 6 bases and V 5 bases, and 16 bases lay outside the gene matches. Germline-derived CDR1 and CDR2 are SGHAT and FQNNGV. The CDR3: CASSPRSSGGRVNEQFF. CDR3 nucleotides: TGTGCCAGCAGCCCCCGCTCTAGCGGAGGACGGGTCAATGAGCAGTTCTTC.

Notes on this clone: A much more abundant neighbour one base away suggests this may be a read error. The same CDR3 is also encoded by other DNA sequences in this sample. The V gene is TRBV27, the J gene TRBJ1-6; D uncertain. CDR1 MNHEY and CDR2 SMNVEV come from the germline V gene (reference sequence). This CDR3 comprises 14 residues. The CDR3, as DNA: TGTGCCAGCAGTTTTCTACGGAATAATTCGCCCCTCCACTTT. It yields the protein CASSFLRNNSPLHF.

This clone was recorded only once. The CDR3 is CASRSAGAAEQYF. CDR3 in DNA: TGTGCCAGCAGGTCCGCAGGGGCGGCGGAGCAGTACTTC. The chain carries TRBV27 and TRBJ2-7; the D gene is possibly TRBD1 (6 bases). CDR3 length equals 13 residues. Per the germline V gene, CDR1 is MNHEY and CDR2 is SMNVEV (reference sequence). V was shortened by 6 bases and J by 7 bases, with 16 bases between the two germline ends.

This chain uses TRBV25-1 with TRBJ2-7; D remains ambiguous. Per germline, CDR1 MGHDK and CDR2 SYGVNS. The V gene lost 1 base and the J gene lost 3 bases, with 10 bases spanning the gap. The CDR3 runs 14 residues. DNA of the CDR3: TGTGCCAGCAGTGAATCCAGTTTAAGCTACGAGCAGTACTTC. Its translation is CASSESSLSYEQYF.

CDR3: CASSNRDNPGNTIYF. The CDR3 DNA follows: TGTGCCAGCAGTAACCGGGACAATCCTGGAAACACCATATATTTT. The chain recombines TRBV6-6 with TRBJ1-3; perhaps TRBD1 as D (6 bases). Germline V gene lookup returns CDR1 MNHNY and CDR2 SVGAGI (reference sequence). CDR3 length equals 15 residues. The V and J ends lost 5 bases and 2 bases respectively, with 13 bases between them.

The rearrangement joins TRBV7-9 to TRBJ2-7; 9 bases are shared with TRBD1. This CDR3 is built from 16 residues. Losses at the gene ends were 1 base for V and 3 bases for J; bases not matched to a gene: 7. The V gene's germline CDR1 is SEHNR and CDR2 FQNEAQ (reference sequence). The CDR3 coding sequence is TGTGCCAGCAGCTTAGATCTTGGACAGGGGTACTACGAGCAGTACTTC. Protein: CASSLDLGQGYYEQYF.

The chain recombines TRBV19 with TRBJ1-2, with D unresolved. Trimming pared 1 base from V and 4 bases from J, leaving 10 bases between. The CDR3 is 14 amino acids. From germline, CDR1 is LNHDA and CDR2 SQIVND (reference sequence). The chain's CDR3 is CASSIAAGFYGYTF. CDR3 sequence (DNA): TGTGCCAGTAGTATAGCGGCCGGATTCTATGGCTACACCTTC.

The table lists this clone with a few counts. The chain combines TRBV6-4 with TRBJ1-2; maybe TRBD1 (6 bases). With 3 bases removed from V and 5 bases from J, the gap between germline ends came to 16 bases. The V gene's germline CDR1 is MRHNA and CDR2 SNTAGT. This CDR3 is built from 15 residues. The CDR3 region is CASSETGQTLYGYTF. For the CDR3, the DNA is TGTGCCAGCAGTGAGACGGGACAAACTCTTTATGGCTACACCTTC.

This clone was seen more than once but under ten times. J is TRBJ1-1 and V is TRBV15; unclear D gene. The V gene's germline CDR1 is LNHNV and CDR2 YYDKDF (reference sequence). This CDR3 region has 13 residues. Trimming took 0 bases from V and 9 from J, leaving 11 bases between them. CDR3 DNA sequence: TGTGCCACCAGCAGAGATCCCGGCCGTAAAGCTTTCTTT. Protein sequence: CATSRDPGRKAFF.

The rearrangement links TRBV6-6 to TRBJ1-1; D is unresolved. CDR1 and CDR2 (germline): MNHNY, SVGAGI (reference sequence). Trimming removed 5 bases from V and 6 bases from J, with 13 bases in between. This CDR3 has 13 amino acids. CDR3 coding DNA: TGTGCCAGCAGTCTTGAAATGGGATCTGAAGCTTTCTTT. Translating it yields CASSLEMGSEAFF.

The chain combines TRBV6-6 with TRBJ1-3; perhaps TRBD1 as D (6 bases). CDR1 is MNHNY, CDR2 SVGAGI, per germline (reference sequence). The CDR3 is made up of 14 amino acids. V shed 4 bases and J shed 1 base, with 8 bases lying between them. The CDR3 region has the DNA TGTGCCAGCAGTTGGCAGGGGTCTGGAAACACCATATATTTT. As protein: CASSWQGSGNTIYF.

This chain joins TRBV9 and TRBJ1-1, with D perhaps matching TRBD1 (6 bases). Between the trimmed V and J ends, which lost 3 bases and 1 base, there was a span of 13 bases. Germline V gives CDR1 SGDLS, CDR2 YYNGEE. There are 15 residues in the CDR3. This CDR3 is CASSAGGRGNTEAFF. Written as DNA, the CDR3 is TGTGCCAGCAGCGCCGGGGGCCGTGGGAACACTGAAGCTTTCTTT.

V gene TRBV27 combines with J gene TRBJ1-5, with a weak D call TRBD1 (6 bases). Germline V gives CDR1 MNHEY, CDR2 SMNVEV (reference sequence). CDR3 length: 15 residues. The ends were cut back, 6 bases at V and 7 bases at J, with 19 bases in the middle. CDR3 DNA: TGTGCCAGCAGCTATCATCCGCTGGGGGGCCAGCCCCAGCATTTT. Residues: CASSYHPLGGQPQHF.

The V gene is TRBV28, the J gene TRBJ1-5, with a weak D call TRBD1 (5 bases). The V gene's germline CDR1 is MDHEN and CDR2 SYDVKM. Trimming took 2 bases from V and 6 from J, leaving 11 bases between them. There are 14 residues in the CDR3. The CDR3 DNA is TGTGCCAGCAGTTTAAACCCCGGGGGTCAGCCCCAGCATTTT. It translates to CASSLNPGGQPQHF.

The chain couples TRBV11-2 to TRBJ2-7; 8 positions match TRBD1. The V segment lost 3 bases and the J segment 1 base; nucleotides outside the gene matches: 2. The CDR3 spans 14 residues. The germline V gene encodes CDR1 SGHAT and CDR2 FQNNGV. The CDR3 region is CASSFGQGSYEQYF. CDR3 sequence (DNA): TGTGCCAGCAGCTTCGGACAGGGTTCCTACGAGCAGTACTTC.

The rearrangement uses TRBV7-6 and TRBJ2-6; D perhaps matches TRBD2 (5 bases). V lost 5 bases to trimming and J lost 2 bases, with 10 bases between them. Looked up from germline, CDR1 is SGHVS and CDR2 is FNYEAQ. The CDR3 sequence is 15 residues long. CDR3 residues: CASSPPEAGANVLTF. CDR3 DNA: TGTGCCAGCAGCCCCCCGGAGGCTGGGGCCAACGTCCTGACTTTC.